Listed below are T cell receptor beta chains from one sample, sequenced in a study of blood T cell repertoires in COVID-19. Some clones are missing from TCRdb's copy, which holds only in-frame ones; the method was immunoSEQ multiplex PCR. The table has 180,000 or so clones, approximately 90% seen once. The sequenced sample was peripheral blood. The receptor set was obtained from a young man with acute or convalescent COVID-19. Each CDR3 is given with its conserved first and last residue. Each record gives: V gene, J gene, D gene, clone size, CDR3 DNA, CDR3 protein. A D gene is named only where the DNA matches it firmly. Where a row states a size, it is once, few, many or the class of an expanded clone; other rows omit it.

V gene: TRBV9; J gene: TRBJ2-1; D gene: TRBD2; clone size: NA; CDR3 DNA: TGTGCCAGCAGCGCGCTCACTAGCGGGGCCTACAATGAGCAGTTCTTC; CDR3 protein: CASSALTSGAYNEQFF
V gene: TRBV10-2; J gene: TRBJ1-2; D gene: NA; clone size: once; CDR3 DNA: TGCGCCAGCAGTGGTACAGGAAACTATGGCTACACCTTC; CDR3 protein: CASSGTGNYGYTF
V gene: TRBV12-3/TRBV12-4; J gene: TRBJ1-1; D gene: NA; clone size: NA; CDR3 DNA: TGTGCCACGAGCGGGGGAACTGAAGCTTTCTTT; CDR3 protein: CATSGGTEAFF
V gene: TRBV5-1; J gene: TRBJ2-3; D gene: NA; clone size: NA; CDR3 DNA: TGCGCCAGCAGCTTAGGGGGATTGAGCGCAGATACGCAGTATTTT; CDR3 protein: CASSLGGLSADTQYF
V gene: TRBV19; J gene: TRBJ1-2; D gene: NA; clone size: NA; CDR3 DNA: TGTGCCAGTAGTAGCCGGGACATATATGGCTACACCTTC; CDR3 protein: CASSSRDIYGYTF
V gene: TRBV4-1; J gene: TRBJ1-4; D gene: NA; clone size: NA; CDR3 DNA: TGCGCCAGCAGCCAATCTGGTGCATCAGGCGAAAAACTGTTTTTT; CDR3 protein: CASSQSGASGEKLFF
V gene: TRBV7-9; J gene: TRBJ2-5; D gene: TRBD1; clone size: NA; CDR3 DNA: TGTGCCAGCAGCCAGGACAGGGACCAAGAGACCCAGTACTTC; CDR3 protein: CASSQDRDQETQYF
V gene: TRBV11-2; J gene: TRBJ2-5; D gene: NA; clone size: NA; CDR3 DNA: TGTGCCAGCAGCTTACTAGCGAAGCAAGAGACCCAGTACTTC; CDR3 protein: CASSLLAKQETQYF
V gene: TRBV2; J gene: TRBJ1-5; D gene: NA; clone size: NA; CDR3 DNA: TGTGCCAGCAGTGAAGGTCATAGCAATCAGCCCCAGCATTTT; CDR3 protein: CASSEGHSNQPQHF
V gene: TRBV7-7; J gene: TRBJ2-5; D gene: TRBD2; clone size: NA; CDR3 DNA: TGTGCCAGTAGCGGGGCCAAGGCGGGAACCCAGTACTTC; CDR3 protein: CASSGAKAGTQYF
V gene: TRBV28; J gene: TRBJ2-4; D gene: TRBD1; clone size: NA; CDR3 DNA: TGTGCCAGCCGACAGGGTGGGCACATTCAGTACTTC; CDR3 protein: CASRQGGHIQYF
V gene: TRBV30; J gene: TRBJ2-7; D gene: TRBD2; clone size: NA; CDR3 DNA: TGTGCCTGGAGGCGGGGGGGGCCGGGTCCCTACGAGCAGTACTTC; CDR3 protein: CAWRRGGPGPYEQYF
V gene: TRBV7-9; J gene: TRBJ2-7; D gene: TRBD1; clone size: NA; CDR3 DNA: TGTGCCAGCGGAAACCCGGGACAGGGCTACGAGCAGTACTTC; CDR3 protein: CASGNPGQGYEQYF
V gene: TRBV6-5; J gene: TRBJ1-2; D gene: NA; clone size: NA; CDR3 DNA: TGTGCCAGCACAATTAATTCGGACAGACTTTATGGCTACACCTTC; CDR3 protein: CASTINSDRLYGYTF
V gene: TRBV6-4; J gene: TRBJ2-5; D gene: NA; clone size: NA; CDR3 DNA: TGTGCCAGCAATCAGGGTGAGGAGACCCAGTACTTC; CDR3 protein: CASNQGEETQYF
V gene: TRBV9; J gene: TRBJ2-1; D gene: TRBD2; clone size: NA; CDR3 DNA: TGTGCCAGCAGCGGAAGCGGGGGGCTTCTGGATGAGCAGTTCTTC; CDR3 protein: CASSGSGGLLDEQFF
V gene: TRBV9; J gene: TRBJ2-1; D gene: NA; clone size: NA; CDR3 DNA: TGTGCCAGCAGCGCGGACAGTTACAATGAGCAGTTCTTC; CDR3 protein: CASSADSYNEQFF
V gene: TRBV4-2; J gene: TRBJ2-3; D gene: TRBD2; clone size: NA; CDR3 DNA: TGTGCCAGCAGCCAAGAGCTAGCGGGGGGATCAGATACGCAGTATTTT; CDR3 protein: CASSQELAGGSDTQYF
V gene: TRBV7-8; J gene: TRBJ1-5; D gene: NA; clone size: NA; CDR3 DNA: TGTGCCAGCAGCTCCGGGGGTATTAGCAATCAGCCCCAGCATTTT; CDR3 protein: CASSSGGISNQPQHF
V gene: TRBV10-3; J gene: TRBJ2-1; D gene: TRBD2; clone size: NA; CDR3 DNA: TGTGCCATCAGTGAGACCGGACTAGCCGGCGCGCAGTTCTTC; CDR3 protein: CAISETGLAGAQFF
V gene: TRBV28; J gene: TRBJ1-6; D gene: NA; clone size: few; CDR3 DNA: TGTGCCAGCAGTTTAGTGACTCTTAATTCACCCCTCCACTTT; CDR3 protein: CASSLVTLNSPLHF
V gene: TRBV9; J gene: TRBJ2-3; D gene: NA; clone size: once; CDR3 DNA: TGTGCCAGCAGCCCGGGGGTCGCAGATACGCAGTATTTT; CDR3 protein: CASSPGVADTQYF
V gene: TRBV13; J gene: TRBJ2-1; D gene: TRBD2; clone size: NA; CDR3 DNA: TGTGCCAGCAGCCCGGGGGAGGGGTACAATGAGCAGTTCTTC; CDR3 protein: CASSPGEGYNEQFF
V gene: TRBV6-6; J gene: TRBJ1-4; D gene: TRBD1; clone size: few; CDR3 DNA: TGTGCCACCCGGGACAGGGGTGAAAAACTGTTTTTT; CDR3 protein: CATRDRGEKLFF
V gene: TRBV2; J gene: TRBJ1-6; D gene: TRBD1; clone size: once; CDR3 DNA: TGTGCCAGCAGAGGCGGGACAGGGGGCCTCCTCTCCTATAATTCACCCCTCCACTTT; CDR3 protein: CASRGGTGGLLSYNSPLHF
V gene: TRBV7-9; J gene: TRBJ2-2; D gene: TRBD1; clone size: NA; CDR3 DNA: TGTGCCAGCAGCTTAGCGAGGGGGACAGGCCAAACCGGGGAGCTGTTTTTT; CDR3 protein: CASSLARGTGQTGELFF
V gene: TRBV20-1; J gene: TRBJ2-5; D gene: NA; clone size: NA; CDR3 DNA: TGCAGTGCTAGTCGCCAAGAGACCCAGTACTTC; CDR3 protein: CSASRQETQYF
V gene: TRBV27; J gene: TRBJ2-3; D gene: TRBD1; clone size: NA; CDR3 DNA: TGTGCCAGCAGTACTCGGACAGGGCATTCAGATACGCAGTATTTT; CDR3 protein: CASSTRTGHSDTQYF
V gene: TRBV11-2; J gene: TRBJ2-1; D gene: TRBD2; clone size: few; CDR3 DNA: TGTGCCAGCAGCTTAGGGACTCTAGCGGGGGGGCTCGGGTTCTTC; CDR3 protein: CASSLGTLAGGLGFF
V gene: TRBV5-4; J gene: TRBJ1-1; D gene: TRBD1; clone size: NA; CDR3 DNA: TGTGCCAGCAGCGGGACAGGCCTTGGCACTGAAGCTTTCTTT; CDR3 protein: CASSGTGLGTEAFF
V gene: TRBV4-1; J gene: TRBJ1-4; D gene: TRBD1; clone size: NA; CDR3 DNA: TGCGCCAGCAGCCAACCCGGGACAGGGGAGGATGAAAAACTGTTTTTT; CDR3 protein: CASSQPGTGEDEKLFF
V gene: TRBV5-5; J gene: TRBJ1-4; D gene: NA; clone size: NA; CDR3 DNA: TGTGCCAGCAGCTCGACAGGCGGAATCGAGGAAAAACTGTTTTTT; CDR3 protein: CASSSTGGIEEKLFF
V gene: TRBV29-1; J gene: TRBJ1-4; D gene: NA; clone size: NA; CDR3 DNA: TGCAGCGTCGGGACTCTCGGGGCTAATGAAAAACTGTTTTTT; CDR3 protein: CSVGTLGANEKLFF
V gene: TRBV4-1; J gene: TRBJ2-3; D gene: NA; clone size: NA; CDR3 DNA: TGCGCCAGCAGCCAAGAACAGGCAGGGGAATATACGCAGTATTTT; CDR3 protein: CASSQEQAGEYTQYF
V gene: TRBV28; J gene: TRBJ2-1; D gene: TRBD1; clone size: NA; CDR3 DNA: TGTGCCAGCAGTTATAGACAGGGGGCATATAATGAGCAGTTCTTC; CDR3 protein: CASSYRQGAYNEQFF
V gene: TRBV9; J gene: TRBJ1-1; D gene: NA; clone size: NA; CDR3 DNA: TGTGCCAGCAGCGAGGAACAGGGGAACACTGAAGCTTTCTTT; CDR3 protein: CASSEEQGNTEAFF
V gene: TRBV11-2; J gene: TRBJ2-5; D gene: TRBD1; clone size: NA; CDR3 DNA: TGTGCCAGCAGCACCGGGACAGCCCGTGGAGAGACCCAGTACTTC; CDR3 protein: CASSTGTARGETQYF
V gene: TRBV27; J gene: TRBJ1-6; D gene: TRBD1; clone size: once; CDR3 DNA: TGTGCCAGCAGTTTGACAGGGGTCCAGGCACCCCTCCACTTT; CDR3 protein: CASSLTGVQAPLHF
V gene: TRBV7-2; J gene: TRBJ2-1; D gene: TRBD2; clone size: NA; CDR3 DNA: TGTGCCAGCAGCTTCTCGGGACTAGGAAGCAATGAGCAGTTCTTC; CDR3 protein: CASSFSGLGSNEQFF
V gene: TRBV6-4; J gene: TRBJ2-3; D gene: TRBD2; clone size: NA; CDR3 DNA: TGTGCCAGCAGTGAATCAGCGGGGGGAGAAGATACGCAGTATTTT; CDR3 protein: CASSESAGGEDTQYF
V gene: TRBV2; J gene: TRBJ1-3; D gene: NA; clone size: NA; CDR3 DNA: TGTGCCAGCAGTGCCAGGACTGGAAACACCATATATTTT; CDR3 protein: CASSARTGNTIYF
V gene: TRBV3-1/TRBV3-2; J gene: TRBJ1-6; D gene: NA; clone size: NA; CDR3 DNA: TGTGCCAGCAGTCCTCCACGACAGGATTCACCCCTCCACTTT; CDR3 protein: CASSPPRQDSPLHF
V gene: TRBV27; J gene: TRBJ1-2; D gene: NA; clone size: NA; CDR3 DNA: TGTGCCAGGAGGGCTGGCTACACCTTC; CDR3 protein: CARRAGYTF
V gene: TRBV25-1; J gene: TRBJ1-2; D gene: NA; clone size: few; CDR3 DNA: TGTGCCAGCAGTGAAGGGGCCTATGGCTACACCTTC; CDR3 protein: CASSEGAYGYTF